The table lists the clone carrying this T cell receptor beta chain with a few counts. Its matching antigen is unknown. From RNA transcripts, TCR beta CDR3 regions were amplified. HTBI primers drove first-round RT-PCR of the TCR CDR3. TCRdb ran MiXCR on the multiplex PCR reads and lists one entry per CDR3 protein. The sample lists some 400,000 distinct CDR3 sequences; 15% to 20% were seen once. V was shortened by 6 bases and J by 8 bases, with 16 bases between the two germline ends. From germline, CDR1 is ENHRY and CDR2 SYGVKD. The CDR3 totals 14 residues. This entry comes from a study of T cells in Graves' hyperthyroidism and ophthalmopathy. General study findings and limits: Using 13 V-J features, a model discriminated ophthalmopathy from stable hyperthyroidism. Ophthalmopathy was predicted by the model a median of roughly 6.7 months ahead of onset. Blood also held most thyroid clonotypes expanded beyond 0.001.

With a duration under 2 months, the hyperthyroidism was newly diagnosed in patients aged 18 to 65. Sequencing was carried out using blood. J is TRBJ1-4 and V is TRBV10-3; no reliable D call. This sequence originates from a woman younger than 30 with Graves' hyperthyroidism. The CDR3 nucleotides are TGTGCCATCAGCGCCGACATGTCTGGGGAAAAACTGTTTTTT. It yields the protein CAISADMSGEKLFF.